Detailed here is one T cell receptor beta chain. Its antigen is undetermined. The sample comes from a study of cytomegalovirus exposure and HLA in healthy donors. Study-level points and caveats: TCR beta chain V- and J-gene trimming was linked, in a later analysis, to a missense variant in DCLRE1C. Most subjects' HLA-A and HLA-B alleles were reportedly predicted from TCR beta sequences. Near-uniform donor sequencing depth was presumed by presence/absence analyses. Researchers reported in a later analysis that common viral pathogens appeared linked to several top clusters.

The PCR had 60 Vbeta and 13 Jbeta primers. Sequencing used immunoSEQ multiplex PCR; TCRdb keeps in-frame clones, though not all of them. This sample yields about 170,000 clones, of which around 76% are seen a single time; around 7% belongs to the top ten. The V gene end was trimmed by 2 bases and the J gene end by 8 bases; junction bases not matched to a gene: 6. The CDR3 consists of 14 residues. Germline-derived CDR1 and CDR2 are SEHNR and FQNEAQ (reference sequence). This TCR came from a man between 40 and 49 years old in good health and CMV-seropositive. The specimen sequenced was PBMCs. This rearrangement joins TRBV7-9 to TRBJ1-2; 9 bases fit TRBD1. The CDR3: CASSLQGQGMGYTF. Written as DNA, the CDR3 is TGTGCCAGCAGCTTACAGGGACAGGGTATGGGCTACACCTTC. The complete variable domain, with remaining parts taken from reference TRBV7-9 and TRBJ1-2, reads DTGVSQNPRHKITKRGQNVTFRCDPISEHNRLYWYRQTLGQGPEFLTYFQNEAQLEKSRLLSDRFSAERPKGSFSTLEIQRTEQGDSAMYLCASSLQGQGMGYTFGSGTRLTVV.